The T cell receptor (beta chain) under discussion was sequenced for a study of T cells in localized non-small cell lung cancer. Study-wide results and caveats: Highest T cell clonality was seen in uninvolved adjacent lung, surpassing that measured in tumor. A median of about 58 of the top 100 tumor clones appeared in adjacent lung, which was paired and uninvolved.

Points on this clone: Its antigen is still unknown.

Trimming cost V 4 bases and J 9 bases; bases outside gene matches: 8. Germline CDR1 is SGHDN and CDR2 is FVKESK. The CDR3 is 15 amino acids. Using immunoSEQ multiplex PCR, the repertoire was profiled, and TCRdb retains in-frame clones only, with some absent. The repertoire includes approximately 11,000 clones, roughly 82% of them detected once, and 20% sits in the top ten. V is TRBV14 and J is TRBJ2-1, with TRBD2 identical over 11 bases. This TCR derives from a female donor over 55 with stage II lung adenocarcinoma. The sequenced sample was peripheral blood mononuclear cells, obtained before any cancer treatment. DNA for the CDR3: TGTGCCAGCAGCCGATTAGCGGGAGGGTACGCTGAGCAGTTCTTC. Its translation: CASSRLAGGYAEQFF. The complete variable domain, with remaining parts taken from reference TRBV14 and TRBJ2-1, reads EAGVTQFPSHSVIEKGQTVTLRCDPISGHDNLYWYRRVMGKEIKFLLHFVKESKQDESGMPNNRFLAERTGGTYSTLKVQPAELEDSGVYFCASSRLAGGYAEQFFGPGTRLTVL.